Listed below are T cell receptor beta chains from one sample, sequenced in a study of blood T cell repertoires in COVID-19. Using immunoSEQ multiplex PCR, the repertoire was profiled, and TCRdb retains in-frame clones only, with some absent. The sample has about 260,000 clones; about 87% are singletons. The sample was peripheral blood. The receptor source for this set is a woman aged 40 to 50 who had recovered from COVID-19. The CDR3 runs from the conserved cysteine through the conserved F or W. A D gene is named only where the DNA matches it firmly. Size values are once, few and many counts, or a class for expanded clones, and some rows have none.

v_gene	d_gene	j_gene	abundance	CDR3aa	CDR3nt
TRBV5-5	.	TRBJ2-7	.	CASTPLTGMGTYEQYF	TGTGCCAGCACACCCCTAACAGGGATGGGCACCTACGAGCAGTACTTC
TRBV12-5	TRBD1	TRBJ2-7	.	CASGPGTGPNEQYF	TGTGCTAGTGGTCCAGGGACAGGACCTAACGAGCAGTACTTC
TRBV3-1/TRBV3-2	TRBD2	TRBJ2-5	.	CASRGLAYETQYF	TGTGCCAGCCGGGGACTAGCTTATGAGACCCAGTACTTC
TRBV7-2	.	TRBJ1-2	.	CASSLQGPLYGYTF	TGTGCCAGCAGCTTACAGGGCCCCCTCTATGGCTACACCTTC
TRBV6-2/TRBV6-3	.	TRBJ1-5	once	CASSYPGPQHF	TGTGCCAGCAGTTACCCGGGACCCCAGCATTTT
TRBV29-1	TRBD1	TRBJ1-1	.	CSVAYRGGNTEAFF	TGCAGCGTTGCATACAGGGGAGGGAACACTGAAGCTTTCTTT
TRBV5-6	.	TRBJ2-1	few	CASSPEGPWNEQFF	TGTGCCAGCAGTCCCGAGGGCCCCTGGAATGAGCAGTTCTTC
TRBV10-2	TRBD1	TRBJ2-7	.	CASSDVGQGAYEQYF	TGCGCCAGCAGTGATGTGGGACAGGGGGCATATGAGCAGTACTTC
TRBV7-9	.	TRBJ1-1	.	CASSPQVMNTEAFF	TGTGCCAGCAGCCCCCAGGTGATGAACACTGAAGCTTTCTTT
TRBV10-3	.	TRBJ1-2	.	CAISVEQTGGGTF	TGTGCCATCAGTGTCGAACAGACGGGAGGTGGGACCTTC
TRBV11-2	.	TRBJ2-2	.	CASSPHPTSTGELFF	TGTGCCAGCAGCCCACACCCGACTAGCACCGGGGAGCTGTTTTTT
TRBV21-1	.	TRBJ1-2	.	CASQYWSNYGYTF	TGTGCCAGCCAGTATTGGTCGAACTATGGCTACACCTTC
TRBV27	.	TRBJ1-1	.	CASSRTGNTEAFF	TGTGCCAGCAGCCGTACAGGGAACACTGAAGCTTTCTTT
TRBV19	.	TRBJ1-2	.	CASSAGFNYGYTF	TGTGCCAGTTCGGCGGGTTTTAACTATGGCTACACCTTC
TRBV18	TRBD1	TRBJ1-2	few	CASSPSTGYYGYTF	TGTGCCAGCTCACCGTCGACAGGGTACTATGGCTACACCTTC
TRBV24-1	TRBD1	TRBJ2-1	.	CATSRTGGEQFF	TGTGCCACCAGCCGGACAGGAGGTGAGCAGTTCTTC
TRBV5-1	TRBD2	TRBJ2-4	.	CASWAGVGKNIQYF	TGCGCCAGCTGGGCGGGGGTGGGCAAAAACATTCAGTACTTC
TRBV5-5	.	TRBJ1-5	.	CASSFTVNQPQHF	TGTGCCAGCAGCTTCACTGTTAATCAGCCCCAGCATTTT
TRBV27	.	TRBJ1-4	.	CASKAPFGGEKLFF	TGTGCCAGCAAAGCCCCCTTTGGCGGTGAAAAACTGTTTTTT
TRBV5-8	.	TRBJ1-6	.	CASSLVMLEADSPLHF	TGTGCCAGCAGCTTGGTGATGTTAGAGGCGGATTCACCCCTCCACTTT
TRBV3-1/TRBV3-2	.	TRBJ2-5	.	CASSQIGGGAGKTQYF	TGTGCCAGCAGCCAGATCGGAGGGGGCGCGGGGAAGACCCAGTACTTC
TRBV29-1	TRBD2	TRBJ2-3	.	CSVARAGGRTDTQYF	TGCAGCGTGGCCCGAGCGGGGGGGCGCACAGATACGCAGTATTTT
TRBV7-9	.	TRBJ2-7	few	CASSLDTYEQYF	TGTGCCAGCAGCCTTGACACCTACGAGCAGTACTTC
TRBV11-2	TRBD1	TRBJ2-3	.	CASSPRDRASTDTQYF	TGTGCCAGCAGCCCTCGGGACAGGGCTAGCACAGATACGCAGTATTTT
TRBV18	.	TRBJ1-1	.	CASSIQGLNTEAFF	TGTGCCAGCTCAATCCAGGGGTTAAACACTGAAGCTTTCTTT
TRBV5-8	.	TRBJ2-1	.	CASSLYPQGVYNEQFF	TGTGCCAGCAGCTTGTATCCACAGGGAGTTTACAATGAGCAGTTCTTC
TRBV27	TRBD1	TRBJ1-6	.	CASSWTRTGKTVTPLHF	TGTGCCAGCAGTTGGACCCGGACAGGGAAGACGGTGACACCCCTCCACTTT
TRBV6-5	TRBD1	TRBJ1-2	.	CASSFLGTGNGYTF	TGTGCCAGCAGTTTTCTCGGGACAGGGAACGGCTACACCTTC
TRBV6-6	.	TRBJ2-1	.	CASRKGESNNEQFF	TGTGCCAGCAGAAAGGGGGAATCGAACAATGAGCAGTTCTTC
TRBV20-1	TRBD2	TRBJ2-1	.	CSASNSGGAGDEQFF	TGCAGTGCTAGTAATAGCGGGGGGGCCGGGGATGAGCAGTTCTTC
TRBV6-1	TRBD1	TRBJ1-1	.	CASSEVGTGDDTEAFF	TGTGCCAGCAGTGAAGTGGGGACAGGGGATGACACTGAAGCTTTCTTT
TRBV6-6	TRBD1	TRBJ2-7	.	CASSPRRQGTEQYF	TGTGCCAGCAGCCCTCGTCGACAGGGGACCGAGCAGTACTTC
TRBV7-2	.	TRBJ2-1	.	CASSYWDIYNEQFF	TGTGCCAGCAGCTACTGGGACATTTACAATGAGCAGTTCTTC
TRBV18	.	TRBJ1-4	once	CASSPGATNEKLFF	TGTGCCAGCTCACCAGGAGCAACTAATGAAAAACTGTTTTTT
TRBV12-5	TRBD2	TRBJ2-2	.	CASGPTPTSGGPSGELFF	TGTGCTAGTGGTCCAACTCCGACTAGCGGGGGGCCGTCCGGGGAGCTGTTTTTT
TRBV7-2	.	TRBJ1-2	.	CASSLPGNYGYTF	TGTGCCAGCAGCTTACCGGGAAACTATGGCTACACCTTC
TRBV19	TRBD1	TRBJ1-2	.	CACWDRAHYGYTF	TGTGCCTGCTGGGACAGGGCGCACTATGGCTACACCTTC
TRBV24-1	.	TRBJ1-1	.	CATSDQQGTEAFF	TGTGCCACCAGTGACCAACAGGGCACTGAAGCTTTCTTT
TRBV9	.	TRBJ1-1	few	CASSALNSAGGYTEAFF	TGTGCCAGCAGCGCCCTAAACAGCGCGGGAGGGTACACTGAAGCTTTCTTT
TRBV27	TRBD1	TRBJ1-6	.	CASSLLQQGSGSPLHF	TGTGCCAGCAGTTTACTTCAACAGGGGTCGGGATCACCCCTCCACTTT
TRBV30	.	TRBJ2-7	.	CAWNSFRLEQYF	TGTGCCTGGAACTCTTTCCGACTCGAGCAGTACTTC
TRBV21-1	.	TRBJ2-2	few	CASSKALDRVGSTGELFF	TGTGCCAGCAGCAAAGCCCTGGACAGGGTGGGAAGCACCGGGGAGCTGTTTTTT
TRBV7-9	.	TRBJ1-2	.	CASSLATYYGYTF	TGTGCCAGCAGCTTAGCAACTTACTATGGCTACACCTTC
TRBV5-1	TRBD1	TRBJ1-2	.	CASMGTGGNYGYTF	TGCGCCAGCATGGGGACAGGGGGTAACTATGGCTACACCTTC
TRBV6-6	TRBD1	TRBJ2-3	.	CASTSGQGLADTQYF	TGTGCCAGCACCTCAGGACAGGGTTTAGCAGATACGCAGTATTTT
TRBV12-3/TRBV12-4	TRBD1	TRBJ2-7	.	CASSKRQGGEQYF	TGTGCCAGCAGCAAGAGACAGGGTGGAGAGCAGTACTTC
TRBV24-1	.	TRBJ2-3	.	CATSAARGTDTQYF	TGTGCCACCAGTGCGGCCCGAGGGACAGATACGCAGTATTTT
TRBV4-3	TRBD2	TRBJ2-1	.	CASSQGGIGGNNEQFF	TGCGCCAGCAGCCAAGGGGGGATCGGGGGGAACAATGAGCAGTTCTTC
TRBV30	.	TRBJ1-6	.	CAWSVGGSSYNSPLHF	TGTGCCTGGAGTGTTGGGGGGAGCTCCTATAATTCACCCCTCCACTTT
TRBV11-2	TRBD1	TRBJ2-7	once	CASSGRTGPYEQYF	TGTGCCAGCAGCGGTAGGACAGGACCCTACGAGCAGTACTTC
TRBV6-1	.	TRBJ2-7	.	CASSEGTDRGEQYF	TGTGCCAGCAGTGAAGGGACGGATCGGGGGGAGCAGTACTTC
TRBV29-1	.	TRBJ1-4	.	CSVRASRGINEKLFF	TGCAGCGTTAGGGCTTCCCGGGGGATAAATGAAAAACTGTTTTTT
TRBV7-9	.	TRBJ1-1	.	CASSLERSGKSEAFF	TGTGCCAGCAGCTTAGAAAGGTCGGGAAAATCTGAAGCTTTCTTT
TRBV9	.	TRBJ2-5	.	CASSPRGVEETQYF	TGTGCCAGCAGCCCCCGGGGAGTTGAAGAGACCCAGTACTTC
TRBV5-4	.	TRBJ1-6	.	CASSLALGGNSPLHF	TGTGCCAGCAGCTTGGCCTTAGGAGGAAATTCACCCCTCCACTTT
TRBV5-6	.	TRBJ1-1	.	CASSSGTSNTEAFF	TGTGCCAGCAGCTCTGGGACATCGAACACTGAAGCTTTCTTT
TRBV4-3	TRBD1	TRBJ2-7	.	CASSRSGQGHYEQYF	TGCGCCAGCAGCCGGTCGGGACAGGGGCACTACGAGCAGTACTTC